The 5 T cell receptor beta chains below were found in one sample sequenced in a study of cytomegalovirus exposure and HLA in healthy donors. Vbeta (60) and Jbeta (13) primers were used in the PCR. Measured with immunoSEQ multiplex PCR; TCRdb has only the in-frame clones, and not every one. The table records roughly 120,000 clones, roughly four fifths of them present only once. Source material: PBMCs. Receptors originate from a male donor in good health and CMV-seropositive.

This clone was seen only once. This chain connects TRBV15 to TRBJ2-5, with TRBD2 as a possible D gene (6 bases). With the DNA end fitting TRBJ2-7 better, the J assignment may be wrong. The germline CDR1 and CDR2 sequences are LNHNV and YYDKDF (reference sequence). The CDR3 runs 16 residues. Here the CDR3 DNA reads TGTGCCACCAGCAGAGATTGGGGGGAGGCTAACTACGAGCAGTACTTC. Translation gives CATSRDWGEANYEQYF.

The J gene is TRBJ2-1, the V gene TRBV5-1, with 8 bases identical to TRBD2. With V trimmed by 4 bases and J by 8 bases, 5 bases remained unmatched. The germline gives CDR1 SGHRS, CDR2 YFSETQ. CDR3 length: 13 residues. The CDR3 DNA sequence: TGCGCCAGCAGCACGCAAGCGGGAGATGAGCAGTTCTTC. Translating it yields CASSTQAGDEQFF.

The CDR3 sequence: CASSWHSGANVLTF. Written as DNA, the CDR3 is TGTGCCAGCAGCTGGCACTCTGGGGCCAACGTCCTGACTTTC. V gene TRBV7-3 combines with J gene TRBJ2-6; D uncertain. V was trimmed by 4 bases and J by 0 bases, leaving 4 bases between them. This CDR3 comprises 14 residues. Germline lookup yields CDR1 SGHTA and CDR2 FQGTGA.

This clone was counted a single time. DNA for the CDR3: TGTGCCAGCTCCTTGGAGGCTTTGTACGAGCAGTACTTC. Its protein product is CASSLEALYEQYF. The V call is TRBV7-9, the J call TRBJ2-7; weak D call: TRBD2 (5 bases). CDR3 size: 13 residues. Trimming removed 8 bases from V and 4 bases from J, with 15 bases in between. Germline CDR1 and CDR2: SEHNR and FQNEAQ (reference sequence).

V gene TRBV5-1 combines with J gene TRBJ2-4, with TRBD1 as a possible D gene (5 bases). This CDR3 region has 15 residues. Trimming left V 5 bases short and J 0 bases short, with 12 bases between. The germline V gene has CDR1 SGHRS and CDR2 YFSETQ. This CDR3 reads CASSDWGEAKNIQYF. The CDR3 DNA reads as TGCGCCAGCAGTGATTGGGGCGAAGCCAAAAACATTCAGTACTTC. Complete variable domain (other parts from reference TRBV5-1 and TRBJ2-4): KAGVTQTPRYLIKTRGQQVTLSCSPISGHRSVSWYQQTPGQGLQFLFEYFSETQRNKGNFPGRFSGRQFSNSRSEMNVSTLELGDSALYLCASSDWGEAKNIQYFGAGTRLSVL.